This TCR beta chain emerged from a study of T cells in Graves' hyperthyroidism and ophthalmopathy. Study-level results: In the blood, most expanded thyroid clonotypes above 0.001 appeared as well. Ophthalmopathy was model-predicted a median around 6.7 months pre-onset.

Patients were aged 18 to 65, had disease duration under 2 months, and had newly diagnosed hyperthyroidism. Patients were excluded because of uncontrolled infection, other autoimmune disease, pregnancy or lactation. In this sample, this clonotype turned up many times. What it recognizes is unknown. It was RNA transcripts that yielded the amplified TCR beta CDR3 regions. A first-round RT-PCR of the TCR CDR3 used the HTBI primer set. MiXCR, run by TCRdb on the multiplex PCR reads, gives a single entry per CDR3 protein. This sample has about 180,000 distinct CDR3 sequences; approximately 15% occur once, and the top ten carry 25% to 35%. V shed 7 bases and J 10 bases; nucleotides not matched to a gene: 14. Per the germline V gene, CDR1 is LNHDA and CDR2 is SQIVND (reference sequence). This CDR3 comprises 15 residues.

The sequence derives from a woman in her forties or fifties with Graves' hyperthyroidism. Sequenced: blood. The gene calls are TRBV19 and TRBJ2-1, with 9 bases aligning to TRBD1. CDR3 sequence reads: CASNRPGQGFGEQFF. The CDR3 coding sequence is TGTGCCAGTAATCGACCGGGACAGGGCTTTGGGGAGCAGTTCTTC.